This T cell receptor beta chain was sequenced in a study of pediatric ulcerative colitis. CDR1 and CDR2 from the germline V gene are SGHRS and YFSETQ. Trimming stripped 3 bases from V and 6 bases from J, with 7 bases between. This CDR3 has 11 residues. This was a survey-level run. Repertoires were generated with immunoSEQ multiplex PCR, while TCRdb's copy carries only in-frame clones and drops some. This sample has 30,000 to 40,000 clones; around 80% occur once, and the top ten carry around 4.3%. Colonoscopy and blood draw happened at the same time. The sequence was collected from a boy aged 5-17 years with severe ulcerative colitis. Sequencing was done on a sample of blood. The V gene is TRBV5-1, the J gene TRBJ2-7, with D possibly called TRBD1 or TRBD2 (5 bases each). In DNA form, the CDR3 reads TGCGCCAGCAGCTCTGGGACCGAGCAGTACTTC. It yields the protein CASSSGTEQYF.